Listed here is a single TCR beta chain. The sample belongs to a study of CD8 T cells in Susac syndrome. CDR3 length: 15 residues. Germline CDR1 and CDR2: LNHDA and SQIVND (reference sequence). Trimming removed 3 bases from V and 0 bases from J, with 10 bases in between. TCR beta was sequenced from blood CD8+ and CD4+ T cells. After extraction with the RNeasy kit, roughly 0.5 to 1 ug of the RNA was reverse transcribed using random hexamers. TCRdb fed the immunoSEQ multiplex PCR reads into MiXCR, producing one record per CDR3 protein. Of some 300,000 distinct CDR3 sequences listed, approximately 85% were seen once; the top ten hold 0.11%.

The sample was CD8+ T cells from PBMCs. The receptor was derived from a human donor with multiple sclerosis. The chain employs TRBV19 and TRBJ2-3; D might be TRBD2 (6 bases). CDR3 amino acids: CASSIAGRSTDTQYF. The DNA of the CDR3 is TGTGCCAGTAGTATCGCGGGAAGGAGCACAGATACGCAGTATTTT. The whole variable domain, remainder taken from reference TRBV19 and TRBJ2-3, is DGGITQSPKYLFRKEGQNVTLSCEQNLNHDAMYWYRQDPGQGLRLIYYSQIVNDFQKGDIAEGYSVSREKKESFPLTVTSAQKNPTAFYLCASSIAGRSTDTQYFGPGTRLTVL.